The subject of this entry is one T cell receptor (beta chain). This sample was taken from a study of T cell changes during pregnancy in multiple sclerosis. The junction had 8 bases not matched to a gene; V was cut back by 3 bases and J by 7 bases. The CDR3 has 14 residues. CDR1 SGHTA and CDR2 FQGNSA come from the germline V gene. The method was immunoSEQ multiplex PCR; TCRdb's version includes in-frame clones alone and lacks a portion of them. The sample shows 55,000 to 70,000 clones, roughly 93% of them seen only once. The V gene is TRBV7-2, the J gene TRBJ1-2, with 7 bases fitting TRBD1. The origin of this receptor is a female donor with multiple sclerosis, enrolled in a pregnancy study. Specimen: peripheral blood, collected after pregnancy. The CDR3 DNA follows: TGTGCCAGCAGCTTTTATACAGGGGAGGCTGGCTACACCTTC. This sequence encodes CASSFYTGEAGYTF.